Listed here are 30 T cell receptor beta chains from one sample, sequenced in a study of cytomegalovirus exposure and HLA in healthy donors. The PCR employed 60 Vbeta primers together with 13 Jbeta primers. Some clones are missing from TCRdb's copy, which holds only in-frame ones; the method was immunoSEQ multiplex PCR. The table lists around 75,000 clones, around 76% of them singletons. Sequencing was performed on PBMCs. Source of these receptors: a man younger than 30 in good health and CMV-seronegative.

The chain employs TRBV9 and TRBJ1-1; TRBD1 aligns across 9 bases. The ends lost 0 bases at V and 10 bases at J; junction bases unmatched: 7. This CDR3 is 14 amino acids long. CDR1 and CDR2 from the germline V gene are SGDLS and YYNGEE. The CDR3 is CASSVAWTGEGAFF. CDR3 nucleotide sequence: TGTGCCAGCAGCGTAGCCTGGACAGGGGAAGGAGCTTTCTTT.

This clone was counted only a few times. The rearrangement links TRBV5-6 to TRBJ1-1; TRBD1 might be the D (6 bases). In germline, CDR1 is SGHDT, CDR2 YYEEEE. The CDR3 extends over 15 amino acids. V was clipped by 0 bases and J by 4 bases, with 13 bases between them. The CDR3 reads CASSLATGRGTEAFF. The CDR3 DNA sequence: TGTGCCAGCAGCTTGGCCACAGGGAGAGGCACTGAAGCTTTCTTT.

V is TRBV7-3 and J is TRBJ1-4; D possibly corresponds to TRBD1 (5 bases). Germline assignment: CDR1 SGHTA and CDR2 FQGTGA. The CDR3 sequence is 15 residues long. Trimming left V 1 base short and J 5 bases short, with 11 bases between. The CDR3 loop is CASSLSRVLNEKLFF. The CDR3 DNA reads TGTGCCAGCAGCTTAAGCAGGGTACTAAATGAAAAACTGTTTTTT.

In this sample, this clone turned up a few times. The V and J genes are TRBV9 and TRBJ1-6; 7 bases align to TRBD1. V trimming: 0 bases; J trimming: 4 bases; junction bases outside the gene matches: 1. The CDR3 consists of 15 residues. CDR1 SGDLS and CDR2 YYNGEE come from the germline V gene. This CDR3 reads CASSVGDSYNSPLHF. Written as DNA, the CDR3 is TGTGCCAGCAGCGTAGGGGACAGTTATAATTCACCCCTCCACTTT.

The chain employs TRBV5-4 and TRBJ1-4; the D is unclear. The CDR3 contains 16 residues. The germline CDR1 and CDR2 sequences are SGHNT and YYREEE (reference sequence). V lost 3 bases and J lost 3, with 15 bases in between. In DNA, the CDR3 is TGTGCCAGCAGCTCGAGCGGAGGGCGGGCTAATGAAAAACTGTTTTTT. Its translation: CASSSSGGRANEKLFF.

CDR3 sequence reads: CASRLTGYSNQPQHF. The CDR3 DNA follows: TGTGCCAGCAGATTGACGGGATATAGCAATCAGCCCCAGCATTTT. The chain couples TRBV6-4 to TRBJ1-5; D gene ambiguous. The CDR3 has 15 amino acids. The germline V and J ends were trimmed by 6 bases and 0 bases, with 12 bases remaining between them. Germline values: CDR1 MRHNA, CDR2 SNTAGT.

The chain uses TRBV9 and TRBJ1-3, with TRBD1 identical over 9 bases. Trimming cost V 3 bases and J 2 bases; bases outside gene matches: 3. Germline V gene data show CDR1 as SGDLS and CDR2 as YYNGEE. This CDR3 spans 15 amino acids. CDR3: CASSGRTGAGNTIYF. The CDR3 DNA is TGTGCCAGCAGCGGAAGGACAGGGGCTGGAAACACCATATATTTT.

The gene calls are TRBV5-1 and TRBJ2-3, with 9 bases aligning to TRBD2. This CDR3 contains 15 residues. After removal of 3 bases from V and 1 base from J, the junction contained 3 bases not matched to a gene. Germline CDR1 SGHRS, CDR2 YFSETQ. The CDR3 loop is CASSSSSGGTDTQYF. Here the CDR3 DNA reads TGCGCCAGCAGCTCCTCTAGCGGGGGCACAGATACGCAGTATTTT. Using reference TRBV5-1 and TRBJ2-3 for the parts outside the CDR3, the full variable domain is KAGVTQTPRYLIKTRGQQVTLSCSPISGHRSVSWYQQTPGQGLQFLFEYFSETQRNKGNFPGRFSGRQFSNSRSEMNVSTLELGDSALYLCASSSSSGGTDTQYFGPGTRLTVL.

The V call is TRBV28, the J call TRBJ2-2; 10 nucleotides match TRBD2. Looked up from germline, CDR1 is MDHEN and CDR2 is SYDVKM. The CDR3 has 17 amino acids. V trimming: 6 bases; J trimming: 3 bases; junction bases outside the gene matches: 10. DNA for the CDR3: TGTGCCAGCAGGGACCCCAGCGGGGGGGGGTACACCGGGGAGCTGTTTTTT. Protein product: CASRDPSGGGYTGELFF.

This clone was detected only a few times. V gene TRBV2 combines with J gene TRBJ2-2, with 9 bases fitting TRBD1. The ends lost 8 bases at V and 1 base at J; junction bases unmatched: 5. This CDR3 is built from 15 residues. Germline CDR1 SNHLY, CDR2 FYNNEI. The DNA of the CDR3 is TGTGCCAGCGTTCCGGGACAGGGGAACACCGGGGAGCTGTTTTTT. Its translation: CASVPGQGNTGELFF.

The chain links TRBV2 to TRBJ1-2; maybe TRBD1 (5 bases). CDR3 size: 13 residues. V dropped 8 bases and J dropped 6 bases, with 16 bases sitting between them. Germline CDR1 SNHLY, CDR2 FYNNEI. In nucleotides, the CDR3 is TGTGCCAGCGTGCAATCCGCGGGGGATGGCTACACCTTC. It specifies CASVQSAGDGYTF.

The chain has TRBV5-1 and TRBJ1-5; 7 bases align to TRBD1. The CDR3 has 16 residues. Germline CDR1 SGHRS, CDR2 YFSETQ. Unmatched junction bases numbered 11, after V lost 0 bases and J lost 8 bases. The CDR3 is CASSLEGAQVPEPQHF. The CDR3 nucleotides are TGCGCCAGCAGCTTGGAGGGGGCGCAGGTGCCGGAGCCCCAGCATTTT.

The rearrangement uses TRBV11-2 and TRBJ1-2; D gene ambiguous. Trimming removed 2 bases from V and 4 bases from J, with 5 bases in between. The CDR3 contains 12 residues. Germline CDR1 is SGHAT and CDR2 is FQNNGV. The CDR3 DNA follows: TGTGCCAGCAGCTTAAGCGGCTATGGCTACACCTTC. Protein sequence: CASSLSGYGYTF.

The chain is built from TRBV27 and TRBJ2-2; no clear D gene. Germline CDR1 reads MNHEY; CDR2 reads SMNVEV (reference sequence). V dropped 6 bases and J dropped 5 bases, with 4 bases sitting between them. The CDR3 spans 11 residues. The CDR3 loop reads CASRATGELFF. The CDR3, as DNA: TGTGCCAGCAGGGCAACCGGGGAGCTGTTTTTT.

This clone is a singleton in its sample. V gene TRBV5-4 combines with J gene TRBJ2-3; 11 bases are a match to TRBD2. V was pared by 5 bases and J by 5 bases, with 7 bases of the junction left unmatched. Germline CDR1 and CDR2: SGHNT and YYREEE (reference sequence). The CDR3 spans 15 residues. The CDR3 here is CASSGSGGAGDTQYF. Written as DNA, the CDR3 is TGTGCCAGCAGTGGTAGCGGGGGGGCGGGAGATACGCAGTATTTT.

This clone has a handful of counts. The chain carries TRBV18 and TRBJ2-1; D is unresolved. This CDR3 contains 11 residues. With 5 bases removed from V and 5 bases from J, the gap between germline ends came to 4 bases. CDR1 KGHSH and CDR2 LQKENI come from the germline V gene. The CDR3 nucleotides are TGTGCCAGCTCAACAAACAATGAGCAGTTCTTC. Encoded protein: CASSTNNEQFF.

This clone appeared a single time. The chain carries TRBV10-3 and TRBJ1-1; 7 bases align to TRBD1. The length of the CDR3 is 15 residues. The germline CDR1 and CDR2 sequences are ENHRY and SYGVKD. V gave up 10 bases and J gave up 5 bases; unmatched junction bases: 16. The CDR3 loop is CATARDSPAVTEAFF. DNA of the CDR3: TGTGCCACCGCTAGGGACAGCCCGGCGGTGACTGAAGCTTTCTTT.

The rearrangement uses TRBV4-1 and TRBJ2-7; 7 nucleotides line up with TRBD2. This CDR3 contains 17 residues. J lost 4 bases, V lost 0 bases, and 12 bases had no gene match. Germline CDR1 MGHRA, CDR2 YSYEKL. CDR3 region: CASSQDRDGGTVYEQYF. The CDR3 coding sequence is TGCGCCAGCAGCCAAGATCGCGACGGGGGGACGGTATACGAGCAGTACTTC.

The chain has TRBV4-2 and TRBJ2-1, with TRBD2 as a possible D gene (5 bases). This CDR3 spans 13 amino acids. CDR1 is LGHNA and CDR2 is YNFKEQ in the germline V gene. Trimming cost V 1 base and J 8 bases, with 9 bases left between them. CDR3 nucleotide sequence: TGTGCCAGCAGCCAAGGGTCGGGATATGAGCAGTTCTTC. This sequence encodes CASSQGSGYEQFF.

The J gene is TRBJ1-1, the V gene TRBV11-1, with TRBD1 as a possible D gene (5 bases). Per the germline V gene, CDR1 is SGHAT and CDR2 is FQDESV (reference sequence). The CDR3 has 12 residues. V lost 5 bases, J lost 5 bases, and 9 bases lay in between. The CDR3 DNA is TGTGCCAGCAGCCCAGGGCATACTGAAGCTTTCTTT. Protein sequence: CASSPGHTEAFF. The entire variable domain, with the rest obtained from reference TRBV11-1 and TRBJ1-1, is as follows: EAEVAQSPRYKITEKSQAVAFWCDPISGHATLYWYRQILGQGPELLVQFQDESVVDDSQLPKDRFSAERLKGVDSTLKIQPAELGDSAMYLCASSPGHTEAFFGQGTRLTVV.

The count of this clone is one. The chain has TRBV6-6 and TRBJ1-1; TRBD1 is a possible D gene (5 bases). Trimming pared 4 bases from V and 5 bases from J, leaving 17 bases between. From germline, CDR1 is MNHNY and CDR2 SVGAGI (reference sequence). The CDR3 has 15 amino acids. The CDR3 DNA reads TGTGCCAGCAGTTCTCGGGACCCGGGGGGGACTGAAGCTTTCTTT. Protein product: CASSSRDPGGTEAFF.

The V call is TRBV6-7, the J call TRBJ2-5, with 10 nucleotides matching TRBD1. TRBV6-7 is an ORF, with its function uncertain. With V trimmed by 0 bases and J by 1 base, 14 bases remained unmatched. The CDR3 is made up of 20 amino acids. CDR3 in amino acids: CASSYSGDRGVLSGQETQYF. CDR3 coding DNA: TGTGCCAGCAGTTACTCGGGGGACAGGGGAGTTCTAAGTGGCCAAGAGACCCAGTACTTC.

The rearrangement uses TRBV11-2 and TRBJ2-2; no clear D gene. Germline CDR1 and CDR2: SGHAT and FQNNGV. The CDR3 consists of 15 residues. The ends were cut back, 4 bases at V and 4 bases at J, with 13 bases in the middle. The CDR3 nucleotides are TGTGCCAGCAGCTCTATTCGTGCCGTCACCGGGGAGCTGTTTTTT. Translating gives CASSSIRAVTGELFF.

The V and J genes are TRBV9 and TRBJ2-7; TRBD1 matches at 10 bases. J gave up 6 bases and V 3 bases, and 12 bases lay outside the gene matches. Germline CDR1 and CDR2: SGDLS and YYNGEE. The CDR3 loop spans 16 amino acids. The CDR3 DNA reads as TGTGCCAGCAGCGGCAATGCCGGACAGGGGGTGTCCGAGCAGTACTTC. Translated: CASSGNAGQGVSEQYF.

J is TRBJ1-2 and V is TRBV10-3; TRBD1 agrees at 8 bases. CDR3 length equals 15 residues. Per germline, CDR1 ENHRY and CDR2 SYGVKD. The ends lost 2 bases at V and 2 bases at J; junction bases unmatched: 4. This CDR3 is CAISEGTGVNYGYTF. The CDR3, as DNA: TGTGCCATCAGTGAGGGGACAGGAGTAAACTATGGCTACACCTTC.

The genes are TRBV6-1 and TRBJ2-1; D possibly corresponds to TRBD1 (6 bases). Germline CDR1 and CDR2: MNHNS and SASEGT. With 1 base removed from V and 5 bases from J, the gap between germline ends came to 9 bases. CDR3 length equals 14 residues. CDR3 coding DNA: TGTGCCAGCAGTGAAGGGGGGCGGAACAATGAGCAGTTCTTC. Translated, it gives CASSEGGRNNEQFF.

This clone was found once. The chain has TRBV10-3 and TRBJ2-2; possibly TRBD1 for D (6 bases). The germline gives CDR1 ENHRY, CDR2 SYGVKD. V lost 2 bases to trimming and J lost 6 bases, with 16 bases between them. The CDR3 contains 16 residues. The DNA for the CDR3 is TGTGCCATCAGTGAGGGTAGTCAGGGGATGGCCGGGGAGCTGTTTTTT. Its translation is CAISEGSQGMAGELFF.

This clone came up once. The chain is built from TRBV9 and TRBJ2-3; D might be TRBD1 (5 bases). The V gene's germline CDR1 is SGDLS and CDR2 YYNGEE. This CDR3 has 14 amino acids. Trimming cost V 2 bases and J 2 bases, with 9 bases left between them. In DNA form, the CDR3 reads TGTGCCAGCAGCGTCCAGGGTCTCACAGATACGCAGTATTTT. Amino acids: CASSVQGLTDTQYF.

The rearrangement links TRBV9 to TRBJ1-1, with D possibly being TRBD1 (5 bases). The germline CDR1 and CDR2 sequences are SGDLS and YYNGEE. This CDR3 spans 14 amino acids. V lost 4 bases and J 10 bases, leaving 20 bases between the germline ends. In DNA form, the CDR3 reads TGTGCCAGCAGCCCTGGGGCAGAAGGCCCCTCAGCTTTCTTT. It is translated as CASSPGAEGPSAFF.

The chain has TRBV5-1 and TRBJ2-3; D uncertain. The CDR3 covers 14 residues. Trimming shortened V by 3 bases and J by 0 bases, and 8 bases separated the two germline ends. CDR1 SGHRS and CDR2 YFSETQ come from the germline V gene. CDR3 amino acids: CASSSTTSTDTQYF. The CDR3 region has the DNA TGCGCCAGCAGCTCCACGACTAGCACAGATACGCAGTATTTT.